Sequencing of this TCR beta chain was carried out in a study of T cell clonotyping in hematopoietic cell transplantation. Overall study: Pretransplant recipient samples were taken after cytoreduction.

The time point denotes: recipient sample about 28 days before transplant, after cytoreduction. Blood collection times were about day -28 and days 30, 100, 180 posttransplant. Using immunoSEQ multiplex PCR, the repertoire was profiled, and TCRdb retains in-frame clones only, with some absent. The sample comprises fewer than 25,000 clones, approximately 87% of which are singletons, and 3.7% rests with the top ten. Of note for this clone: Its antigen is currently unknown.

Study findings and constraints: Pathologically expanded recipient clonotypes increased progressively from day 30 to day 180 as diversity fell. No sorting was done, leaving CD4 and CD8 contributions mixed.

The CDR3 consists of 16 residues. V lost 5 bases and J lost 2, with 16 bases in between. Germline lookup yields CDR1 MNHEY and CDR2 SMNVEV (reference sequence). The chain employs TRBV27 and TRBJ1-5; possible D gene TRBD1, 6 bases. Here the sequenced sample was peripheral blood mononuclear cells, taken before stem cell transplant. This clonotype originated in a man younger than 35 with biphenotypic leukemia. Some clones in this sample may be carry-over from other donors' samples. CDR3 protein: CASSPRGGTGNQPQHF. The CDR3 bases are TGTGCCAGCAGTCCCCGAGGGGGGACTGGCAATCAGCCCCAGCATTTT.